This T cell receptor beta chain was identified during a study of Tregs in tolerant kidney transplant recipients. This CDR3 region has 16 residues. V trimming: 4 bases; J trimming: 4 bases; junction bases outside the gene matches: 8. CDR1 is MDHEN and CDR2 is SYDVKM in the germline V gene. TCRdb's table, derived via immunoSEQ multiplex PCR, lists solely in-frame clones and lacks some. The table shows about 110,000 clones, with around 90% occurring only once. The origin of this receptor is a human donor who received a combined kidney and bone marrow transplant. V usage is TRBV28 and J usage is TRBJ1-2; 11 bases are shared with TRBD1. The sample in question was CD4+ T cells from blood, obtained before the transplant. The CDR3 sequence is CASSSQGTGGGYGYTF. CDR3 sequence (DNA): TGTGCCAGCAGTTCACAAGGGACAGGGGGGGGCTATGGCTACACCTTC.